These 29 T cell receptor beta chains originate from one sample sequenced in a study of cytomegalovirus exposure and HLA in healthy donors. The study ran its PCR with 60 Vbeta and 13 Jbeta primers. Sequencing used immunoSEQ multiplex PCR; TCRdb keeps in-frame clones, though not all of them. In the table there are over 100,000 clones, roughly 78% of which are singletons. The sequenced sample consisted of PBMCs. Receptors were obtained from a man younger than 40 in good health and CMV-seronegative.

This clone was found a few times. This chain uses TRBV18 with TRBJ2-7; the D gene is possibly TRBD2 (6 bases). The CDR3 extends over 15 amino acids. The V and J ends lost 1 base and 3 bases respectively, with 13 bases between them. From germline, CDR1 is KGHSH and CDR2 LQKENI. CDR3 in DNA: TGTGCCAGCTCACCACTCACAGGAGGGGACTACGAGCAGTACTTC. This translates into CASSPLTGGDYEQYF.

This chain uses TRBV25-1 with TRBJ2-5, with D hard to call. The CDR3 is 12 residues long. Trimming left V 6 bases short and J 4 bases short, with 9 bases between. Per germline, CDR1 MGHDK and CDR2 SYGVNS. The CDR3 nucleotides are TGTGCCAGCAGCAATTCAGGAGAGACCCAGTACTTC. It encodes CASSNSGETQYF. The full variable domain, its missing parts supplied by reference TRBV25-1 and TRBJ2-5, is EADIYQTPRYLVIGTGKKITLECSQTMGHDKMYWYQQDPGMELHLIHYSYGVNSTEKGDLSSESTVSRIRTEHFPLTLESARPSHTSQYLCASSNSGETQYFGPGTRLLVL.

As DNA, the CDR3 is TGTGCCAGCATGCAACTCCGGGACAGGGGATTTCACGAGCAGTACTTC. Encoded protein: CASMQLRDRGFHEQYF. V is TRBV13 and J is TRBJ2-7; 10 nucleotides agree with TRBD1. The germline V gene has CDR1 PRHDT and CDR2 FYEKMQ (reference sequence). J was trimmed by 5 bases and V by 7 bases; bases with no gene match: 14. This CDR3 is built from 16 residues.

The J gene is TRBJ2-5, the V gene TRBV5-8; 9 bases fit TRBD1. V trimming: 0 bases; J trimming: 5 bases; junction bases outside the gene matches: 11. Germline CDR1 and CDR2: SGHTS and YDEGEE. The CDR3 loop spans 17 amino acids. CDR3 residues: CASSLAGGTGFSETQYF. In DNA, the CDR3 is TGTGCCAGCAGCTTGGCCGGAGGGACAGGGTTTTCCGAGACCCAGTACTTC.

This rearrangement joins TRBV7-2 to TRBJ2-7; 8 positions match TRBD1. The CDR3 totals 15 residues. Germline loops: CDR1 SGHTA, CDR2 FQGNSA. V gave up 0 bases and J gave up 1 base; unmatched junction bases: 2. CDR3 in amino acids: CASSLATGGSYEQYF. CDR3 nucleotides: TGTGCCAGCAGCTTAGCTACAGGGGGGTCCTACGAGCAGTACTTC.

The CDR3, as DNA: TGCACCAGTGCCCGGTTTGGTTCCGCCATGTCCTCACATCAGGGGAACACTGAAGCTTTCTTT. Residues: CTSARFGSAMSSHQGNTEAFF. The V gene is TRBV1, the J gene TRBJ1-1; TRBD1, the table's D call, lacks a check against the DNA. TRBV1 has pseudogene status. This CDR3 has 21 amino acids.

V and J are TRBV6-1 and TRBJ2-5, with 11 bases matching TRBD1. Germline-derived CDR1 and CDR2 are MNHNS and SASEGT. The CDR3 runs 17 residues. Germline trimming cut 2 bases from V and 2 bases from J; bases unmatched to any gene: 7. CDR3 sequence reads: CASSELSGTGGQETQYF. CDR3 in DNA: TGTGCCAGCAGTGAACTATCCGGGACAGGGGGACAAGAGACCCAGTACTTC.

CDR3 in amino acids: CASSDGVQTYYEQYF. For the CDR3, the DNA is TGTGCCAGCAGCGACGGGGTTCAGACATACTACGAGCAGTACTTC. The V call is TRBV6-5, the J call TRBJ2-7; weak D call: TRBD2 (5 bases). Trimming cost V 6 bases and J 3 bases, with 18 bases left between them. The CDR3 has 15 residues. Germline values: CDR1 MNHEY, CDR2 SVGAGI.

The chain carries TRBV5-6 and TRBJ2-1; D is unclear. The CDR3 totals 13 residues. V gave up 0 bases and J gave up 9 bases, with 10 bases separating them. Germline assignment: CDR1 SGHDT and CDR2 YYEEEE. The CDR3 loop is CASSLGRQSEQFF. For the CDR3, the DNA is TGTGCCAGCAGCTTGGGCAGGCAAAGTGAGCAGTTCTTC.

The rearrangement joins TRBV5-4 to TRBJ1-1; 10 bases fit TRBD1. The ends lost 0 bases at V and 5 bases at J; junction bases unmatched: 10. Germline lookup yields CDR1 SGHNT and CDR2 YYREEE (reference sequence). This CDR3 spans 17 amino acids. CDR3 amino acids: CASSLAETGGWDTEAFF. The CDR3 bases are TGTGCCAGCAGCTTGGCTGAGACAGGGGGCTGGGATACTGAAGCTTTCTTT. The variable domain in full, completed from reference TRBV5-4 and TRBJ1-1, reads ETGVTQSPTHLIKTRGQQVTLRCSSQSGHNTVSWYQQALGQGPQFIFQYYREEENGRGNFPPRFSGLQFPNYSSELNVNALELDDSALYLCASSLAETGGWDTEAFFGQGTRLTVV.

The V call is TRBV6-5, the J call TRBJ2-7; D perhaps matches TRBD2 (6 bases). This CDR3 region has 13 residues. Between the trimmed V and J ends, which lost 0 bases and 6 bases, there was a span of 9 bases. Germline-derived CDR1 and CDR2 are MNHEY and SVGAGI. CDR3 DNA sequence: TGTGCCAGCAGTTACTCCCTCGGGGGCGAGCAGTACTTC. This encodes CASSYSLGGEQYF.

In this sample, this clone turned up a few times. V usage is TRBV6-1 and J usage is TRBJ2-3, with 9 bases fitting TRBD2. After removal of 1 base from V and 4 bases from J, the junction contained 3 bases not matched to a gene. The CDR3 totals 15 residues. In germline, CDR1 is MNHNS, CDR2 SASEGT. In DNA form, the CDR3 reads TGTGCCAGCAGTGAAGTAGCGGGAGAATCAGATACGCAGTATTTT. As protein: CASSEVAGESDTQYF.

V gene TRBV4-3 combines with J gene TRBJ1-1, with D tentatively TRBD1 (6 bases). The germline gives CDR1 LGHNA, CDR2 YSLEER. V was shortened by 1 base and J by 1 base, with 10 bases between the two germline ends. This CDR3 region has 15 residues. Here the CDR3 reads CASSQVRGPNTEAFF. The CDR3 coding sequence is TGCGCCAGCAGCCAAGTGCGGGGGCCGAACACTGAAGCTTTCTTT.

This clone was observed a few times. The rearrangement links TRBV7-2 to TRBJ2-3, with 8 bases matching TRBD2. CDR3 length equals 14 residues. CDR1 is SGHTA, CDR2 FQGNSA, per germline. The junction had 2 bases not matched to a gene; V was cut back by 2 bases and J by 4 bases. CDR3 sequence: CASSLPGGSDTQYF. CDR3 in DNA: TGTGCCAGCAGCTTACCGGGAGGGTCAGATACGCAGTATTTT.

V gene TRBV11-2 combines with J gene TRBJ2-7, with a tentative D call TRBD1 (5 bases). The V and J ends lost 0 bases and 2 bases respectively, with 11 bases between them. This CDR3 is 15 amino acids long. Germline V lookup: CDR1 SGHAT, CDR2 FQNNGV. In DNA, the CDR3 is TGTGCCAGCAGCTTAGACACAGGAGAAACCTACGAGCAGTACTTC. It yields the protein CASSLDTGETYEQYF. Based on the CDR3 plus reference TRBV11-2 and TRBJ2-7, the full variable domain is EAGVAQSPRYKIIEKRQSVAFWCNPISGHATLYWYQQILGQGPKLLIQFQNNGVVDDSQLPKDRFSAERLKGVDSTLKIQPAKLEDSAVYLCASSLDTGETYEQYFGPGTRLTVT.

This clone showed up just once. This sequence joins TRBV13 and TRBJ1-2; TRBD1 matches at 9 bases. Germline CDR1 reads PRHDT; CDR2 reads FYEKMQ (reference sequence). This CDR3 spans 16 amino acids. The trim removed 5 bases at V and 5 bases at J, leaving 12 bases unmatched. The CDR3 sequence is CASSPPRTGAGYGYTF. The CDR3 nucleotides read TGTGCCAGCAGCCCCCCCCGGACAGGGGCTGGGTATGGCTACACCTTC.

This chain joins TRBV27 and TRBJ1-1, with D perhaps matching TRBD1 (5 bases). The germline CDR1 and CDR2 sequences are MNHEY and SMNVEV (reference sequence). The V end was cut by 6 bases, the J end by 5 bases, with 19 bases between. This CDR3 contains 15 residues. DNA for the CDR3: TGTGCCAGCAGCCCCCCGATCGGGAGGACAACTGAAGCTTTCTTT. Translating it yields CASSPPIGRTTEAFF.

The chain uses TRBV7-2 and TRBJ2-7; D is possibly TRBD1 (6 bases). In germline, CDR1 is SGHTA, CDR2 FQGNSA. V lost 6 bases to trimming and J lost 5 bases, with 20 bases between them. There are 15 residues in the CDR3. CDR3 amino acids: CASRLQTGVPHEQYF. CDR3 DNA: TGTGCCAGCAGGCTTCAGACAGGTGTTCCCCACGAGCAGTACTTC.

This clone was observed once. The V call is TRBV7-9, the J call TRBJ1-6; D remains ambiguous. The CDR3 covers 13 residues. Germline V gene lookup returns CDR1 SEHNR and CDR2 FQNEAQ (reference sequence). V dropped 3 bases and J dropped 8 bases, with 8 bases sitting between them. The CDR3 spells CASSLSQDSPLHF. DNA of the CDR3: TGTGCCAGCAGCTTGTCGCAGGATTCACCCCTCCACTTT.

V and J are TRBV9 and TRBJ2-3, with a weak D call TRBD2 (5 bases). The CDR3 consists of 14 residues. V lost 4 bases to trimming and J lost 4 bases, with 13 bases between them. CDR1 and CDR2 (germline): SGDLS, YYNGEE. CDR3 loop: CASSSRGSPDTQYF. In DNA form, the CDR3 reads TGTGCCAGCAGCTCAAGAGGGTCACCAGATACGCAGTATTTT.

This clone came up once. The rearrangement uses TRBV4-3 and TRBJ2-7, with TRBD1 identical over 7 bases. After removal of 0 bases from V and 4 bases from J, the junction contained 6 bases not matched to a gene. The germline V gene encodes CDR1 LGHNA and CDR2 YSLEER. The CDR3 spans 15 residues. The CDR3 sequence: CASSQEDGTVYEQYF. For the CDR3, the DNA is TGCGCCAGCAGCCAAGAAGATGGGACAGTGTACGAGCAGTACTTC.

The rearrangement joins TRBV7-6 to TRBJ2-5; no clear D gene. Germline V gene data show CDR1 as SGHVS and CDR2 as FNYEAQ. The CDR3 extends over 14 amino acids. Trimming removed 2 bases from V and 3 bases from J, with 10 bases in between. CDR3 in DNA: TGTGCCAGCAGCTTAATGCGGTCGAAAGAGACCCAGTACTTC. This encodes CASSLMRSKETQYF.

The chain has TRBV6-6 and TRBJ2-5; D remains unclear. The CDR3 runs to 14 residues. The V and J ends lost 5 bases and 5 bases respectively, with 15 bases between them. The germline V gene has CDR1 MNHNY and CDR2 SVGAGI (reference sequence). CDR3 loop: CASSPGWLKETQYF. In DNA, the CDR3 is TGTGCCAGCAGTCCCGGGTGGCTCAAGGAGACCCAGTACTTC.

The chain carries TRBV5-3 and TRBJ1-1, with 9 bases aligning to TRBD1. TRBV5-3 counts as an open reading frame of uncertain function. The CDR3 sequence is 16 residues long. J lost 2 bases, V lost 0 bases, and 5 bases had no gene match. This CDR3 is CARSLDPDRGNTEAFF. Written as DNA, the CDR3 is TGTGCCAGAAGCTTGGATCCGGACAGGGGAAACACTGAAGCTTTCTTT.

The chain couples TRBV18 to TRBJ1-2; D may be TRBD1 (6 bases). V was pared by 3 bases and J by 4 bases, with 15 bases between. CDR1 and CDR2 from the germline V gene are KGHSH and LQKENI. CDR3 length: 15 amino acids. The CDR3 DNA reads as TGTGCCAGCTCACCGAATCGACAGGTTGCCTATGGCTACACCTTC. Encoded protein: CASSPNRQVAYGYTF.

This clone was counted a few times. V is TRBV6-1 and J is TRBJ2-7, with a possible D match to TRBD2 (6 bases). This CDR3 spans 14 amino acids. The V end lost 3 bases, the J end lost 3 bases, and 12 bases lay between the germline ends. Germline V gene sequence: CDR1 MNHNS, CDR2 SASEGT. The DNA for the CDR3 is TGTGCCAGCAGTGACCCGGGACTCTTCTACGAGCAGTACTTC. Its protein is CASSDPGLFYEQYF.

This chain connects TRBV6-1 to TRBJ2-1; tentatively, D is TRBD2 (5 bases). The CDR3 covers 14 residues. Trimming left V 6 bases short and J 8 bases short, with 17 bases between. CDR1 MNHNS and CDR2 SASEGT come from the germline V gene. The CDR3 reads CASRILEIMDEQFF. In DNA, the CDR3 is TGTGCCAGCAGAATACTAGAGATAATGGATGAGCAGTTCTTC.

The chain has TRBV15 and TRBJ2-3; D is undetermined. CDR1 is LNHNV and CDR2 is YYDKDF in the germline V gene (reference sequence). This CDR3 comprises 15 residues. V lost 1 base, J lost 4 bases, and 12 bases lay in between. In DNA form, the CDR3 reads TGTGCCACCAGCAGAGTCGAGGATCGGGCAGATACGCAGTATTTT. Translated: CATSRVEDRADTQYF.

The rearrangement uses TRBV6-6 and TRBJ2-7; D is uncertain. The CDR3 runs to 14 residues. The V end lost 0 bases, the J end lost 0 bases, and 6 bases lay between the germline ends. Germline CDR1 is MNHNY and CDR2 is SVGAGI (reference sequence). Here the CDR3 reads CASSYSSGSYEQYF. CDR3 DNA sequence: TGTGCCAGCAGTTACTCTTCGGGCTCCTACGAGCAGTACTTC.